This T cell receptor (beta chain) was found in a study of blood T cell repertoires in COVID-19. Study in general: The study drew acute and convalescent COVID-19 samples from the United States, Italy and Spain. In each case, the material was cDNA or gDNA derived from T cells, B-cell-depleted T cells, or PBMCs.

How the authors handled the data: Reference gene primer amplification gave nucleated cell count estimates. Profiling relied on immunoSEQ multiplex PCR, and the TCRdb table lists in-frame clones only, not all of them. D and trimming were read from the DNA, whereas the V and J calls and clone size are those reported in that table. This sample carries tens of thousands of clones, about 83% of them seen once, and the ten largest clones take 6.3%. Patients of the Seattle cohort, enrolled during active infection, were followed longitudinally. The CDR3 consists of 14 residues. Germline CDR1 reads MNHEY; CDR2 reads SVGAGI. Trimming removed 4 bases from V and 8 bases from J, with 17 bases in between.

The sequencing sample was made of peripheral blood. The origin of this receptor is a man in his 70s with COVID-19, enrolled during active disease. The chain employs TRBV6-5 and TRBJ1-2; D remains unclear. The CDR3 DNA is TGTGCCAGCAGTTTTAGCGGGTCGGCCGAGGGCTACACCTTC. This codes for CASSFSGSAEGYTF.